Shown below are 9 T cell receptor beta chains from a single sample sequenced in a study of CD8+ T cells in alopecia areata (dated by TCRdb to the late 2010s). The sample's time point label is to be understood as: about 25 weeks on oral tofacitinib. The sample's treatment or condition label, decoded: oral pan-JAK inhibitor, 5-10 mg twice daily. The receptor library was made with the immunoSEQ multiplex PCR assay. RNA was extracted from all samples and reverse transcribed into cDNA as template for TCR sequencing. The table comes from immuneACCESS by way of TCRdb, which keeps in-frame sequences with V and J called. Part of the clones is missing from these tables; in studies checked, under half for an unresolved V gene and the rest for unknown reasons. The sample records approximately 190,000 clones, 55% to 70% of which are singletons. Under 7% of the sample goes to the ten largest clones. The specimen comprised CD4+ T cells sorted from blood, sampled at week 24, from a patient treated with tofacitinib. These receptors came from a human donor with alopecia areata.

The chain has TRBV19 and TRBJ2-1; D assignment may be TRBD1 or TRBD2 (6 bases each). The CDR3 extends over 12 amino acids. Germline assignment: CDR1 LNHDA and CDR2 SQIVND (reference sequence). V lost 5 bases and J lost 12, with 14 bases in between. The CDR3 here is CASSDPRGRQFF. The CDR3 DNA reads TGTGCCAGTAGTGATCCCCGGGGGCGGCAGTTCTTC.

This clone was recorded at least ten times. J is TRBJ2-2 and V is TRBV2, with TRBD2 identical over 8 bases. The trim removed 7 bases at V and 5 bases at J, leaving 6 bases unmatched. The CDR3 has 14 amino acids. Germline CDR1 and CDR2: SNHLY and FYNNEI. The CDR3 reads CASNNERETGELFF. Written as DNA, the CDR3 is TGTGCCAGCAACAATGAGCGGGAGACCGGGGAGCTGTTTTTT.

The chain couples TRBV27 to TRBJ2-7, with 8 bases matching TRBD2. Germline assignment: CDR1 MNHEY and CDR2 SMNVEV (reference sequence). CDR3 length: 14 amino acids. V shed 6 bases, J shed 2 bases, and the junction held 6 bases outside the gene matches. DNA of the CDR3: TGTGCCAGCAGCAGCGGGAGCGTCGCCTACGAGCAGTACTTC. It yields the protein CASSSGSVAYEQYF.

The CDR3 spells CATGGLRTDTQYF. CDR3 DNA sequence: TGTGCCACCGGGGGGCTACGCACAGATACGCAGTATTTT. The chain links TRBV27 to TRBJ2-3; D might be TRBD2 (7 bases). Per the germline V gene, CDR1 is MNHEY and CDR2 is SMNVEV (reference sequence). V gave up 10 bases and J gave up 1 base, with 12 bases separating them. The length of the CDR3 is 13 residues.

This clone was counted only a few times. This rearrangement joins TRBV5-1 to TRBJ2-6; D might be TRBD1 (5 bases). Germline V gene sequence: CDR1 SGHRS, CDR2 YFSETQ. The length of the CDR3 is 16 residues. V lost 4 bases to trimming and J lost 0 bases, with 11 bases between them. The chain's CDR3 is CASSPRQISGANVLTF. In nucleotides, the CDR3 is TGCGCCAGCAGCCCGCGACAGATCTCTGGGGCCAACGTCCTGACTTTC.

This clone was recorded a few times. The chain combines TRBV9 with TRBJ2-5; no clear D gene. The V gene lost 1 base and the J gene lost 4 bases, with 8 bases spanning the gap. The CDR3 is 13 amino acids. CDR1 is SGDLS and CDR2 is YYNGEE in the germline V gene. CDR3 region: CASSVSTAETQYF. The CDR3 nucleotides are TGTGCCAGCAGCGTATCCACAGCAGAGACCCAGTACTTC.

This chain joins TRBV15 and TRBJ2-3; D is unclear. V was shortened by 3 bases and J by 6 bases, with 10 bases between the two germline ends. The CDR3 totals 13 residues. Germline CDR1 reads LNHNV; CDR2 reads YYDKDF (reference sequence). CDR3 in DNA: TGTGCCACCAGCAGGAATTATGCGGATACGCAGTATTTT. Its translation is CATSRNYADTQYF. The variable domain in full, completed from reference TRBV15 and TRBJ2-3, reads DAMVIQNPRYQVTQFGKPVTLSCSQTLNHNVMYWYQQKSSQAPKLLFHYYDKDFNNEADTPDNFQSRRPNTSFCFLDIRSPGLGDTAMYLCATSRNYADTQYFGPGTRLTVL.

The chain employs TRBV7-9 and TRBJ1-5; D unresolved. This CDR3 is built from 13 residues. Germline loops: CDR1 SEHNR, CDR2 FQNEAQ (reference sequence). V lost 2 bases to trimming and J lost 4 bases, with 6 bases between them. CDR3 loop: CASSLTRNQPQHF. The CDR3 coding sequence is TGTGCCAGCAGCTTAACGAGGAATCAGCCCCAGCATTTT.

The rearrangement joins TRBV5-4 to TRBJ2-1; the D gene is possibly TRBD2 (7 bases). CDR3 size: 14 residues. The V end lost 9 bases, the J end lost 3 bases, and 16 bases lay between the germline ends. Germline loops: CDR1 SGHNT, CDR2 YYREEE (reference sequence). The CDR3 sequence is CATTGTMGYNEQFF. The CDR3 DNA is TGTGCCACCACAGGGACTATGGGCTACAATGAGCAGTTCTTC.